This T cell receptor beta chain stems from a study of T cells in Graves' hyperthyroidism and ophthalmopathy. On the study more broadly: Once the initial diagnosis was made, peripheral blood was obtained before any treatment.

The CDR3 is 13 residues long. The V end was cut by 6 bases, the J end by 6 bases, with 12 bases between. The TCR beta CDR3 regions underwent amplification using RNA transcripts as the source. RT-PCR in the first round (using the HTBI primer set) targeted the TCR CDR3. From the multiplex PCR reads, TCRdb called clonotypes with MiXCR, one entry per CDR3 protein. The sample consists of approximately 480,000 distinct CDR3 sequences, under 25% of them appearing once. This clonotype was counted between two and nine times. The hyperthyroidism was newly diagnosed and had lasted under 2 months; the patients were aged 18 to 65. Exclusion followed for patients with uncontrolled infection, other autoimmune disease, pregnancy or lactation.

The TCR comes from a man aged 18 to 30 with Graves' hyperthyroidism. V is TRBV12-3 or TRBV12-4 and J is TRBJ1-5, with D perhaps TRBD1 (6 bases). The source material was blood. The CDR3 sequence: CASRNREGQPQHF. CDR3 DNA sequence: TGTGCCAGCAGGAACAGGGAGGGTCAGCCCCAGCATTTT.